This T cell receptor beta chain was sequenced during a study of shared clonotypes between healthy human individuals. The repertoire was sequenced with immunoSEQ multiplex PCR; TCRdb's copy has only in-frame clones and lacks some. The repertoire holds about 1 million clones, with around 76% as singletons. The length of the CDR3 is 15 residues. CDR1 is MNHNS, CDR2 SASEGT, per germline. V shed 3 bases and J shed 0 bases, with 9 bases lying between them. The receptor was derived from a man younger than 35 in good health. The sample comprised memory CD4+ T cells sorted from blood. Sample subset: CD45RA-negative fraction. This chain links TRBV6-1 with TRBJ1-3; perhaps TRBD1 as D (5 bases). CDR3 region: CASSDGTASGNTIYF. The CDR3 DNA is TGTGCCAGCAGTGACGGGACGGCCTCTGGAAACACCATATATTTT.